A selection of T cell receptor beta chains follows, all from one sample in a study of identical twins. Each CDR3 protein gets one entry after TCRdb re-called the 5' RACE reads with MiXCR. The sample has 1,800,000 or so distinct CDR3 sequences; roughly 35% are singletons. What was sequenced was cord blood. The receptors originated from a newborn girl in good health. The CDR3 runs from the conserved cysteine through the conserved F or W. The order of the fields is V gene, D gene, J gene, clone size, CDR3 protein, CDR3 DNA. The D gene is left open where the match is weak. Clone size is given for some rows only: seen once, a few or many times, or a class if the clone is expanded.

V: TRBV9; D: -; J: TRBJ2-5; size: few; CDR3: CASSLSGYPKETQYF; DNA: TGTGCCAGCAGCCTTAGTGGGTACCCCAAGGAGACCCAGTACTTC
V: TRBV7-2; D: TRBD2; J: TRBJ2-7; size: -; CDR3: CASSLRTRGNYEQYF; DNA: TGTGCCAGCAGCCTCAGGACTAGAGGCAACTACGAGCAGTACTTC
V: TRBV29-1; D: TRBD1; J: TRBJ1-1; size: -; CDR3: CSADRGQAFF; DNA: TGCAGCGCAGACAGGGGGCAAGCTTTCTTT
V: TRBV27; D: TRBD1; J: TRBJ2-5; size: few; CDR3: CASSLYLPRQGLQETQYF; DNA: TGTGCCAGCAGTTTATACCTACCCCGACAGGGGCTCCAAGAGACCCAGTACTTC
V: TRBV28; D: -; J: TRBJ1-5; size: few; CDR3: CASRTGDYSNQPQHF; DNA: TGTGCCAGCAGGACGGGGGACTATAGCAATCAGCCCCAGCATTTT
V: TRBV12-3/TRBV12-4; D: -; J: TRBJ1-1; size: -; CDR3: CASSFWRGGTEAFF; DNA: TGTGCCAGCAGTTTTTGGCGGGGTGGCACTGAAGCTTTCTTT
V: TRBV5-5; D: -; J: TRBJ1-5; size: -; CDR3: CSSSLGNQPQHF; DNA: TGTTCCAGCAGCTTGGGAAATCAGCCCCAGCATTTT
V: TRBV6-2/TRBV6-3; D: TRBD2; J: TRBJ2-3; size: -; CDR3: CASSPPPGLANLTDTQYF; DNA: TGTGCCAGCAGCCCACCTCCGGGACTAGCGAACCTCACAGATACGCAGTATTTT
V: TRBV12-3/TRBV12-4; D: -; J: TRBJ2-1; size: -; CDR3: CASSPGQDYNEQFF; DNA: TGTGCCAGCAGCCCGGGACAAGACTACAATGAGCAGTTCTTC
V: TRBV20-1; D: TRBD2; J: TRBJ2-1; size: many; CDR3: CSASGTSYNEQFF; DNA: TGCAGTGCTAGTGGGACTAGCTACAATGAGCAGTTCTTC
V: TRBV6-5; D: -; J: TRBJ1-1; size: -; CDR3: CASSRSRDDTEAFF; DNA: TGTGCCAGCAGTCGGTCCAGGGACGATACTGAAGCTTTCTTT
V: TRBV20-1; D: TRBD1; J: TRBJ1-5; size: -; CDR3: CSAWTGWVIHSNQPQHF; DNA: TGCAGTGCCTGGACAGGGTGGGTTATACATAGCAATCAGCCCCAGCATTTT
V: TRBV28; D: -; J: TRBJ2-4; size: once; CDR3: CAGSPALKREQYF; DNA: TGTGCCGGCAGCCCCGCCCTAAAGAGAGAGCAGTACTTC
V: TRBV27; D: -; J: TRBJ1-2; size: -; CDR3: CASSLFQGSAGYTF; DNA: TGTGCCAGCAGTTTATTTCAGGGCTCAGCTGGCTACACCTTC
V: TRBV20-1; D: -; J: TRBJ2-2; size: -; CDR3: CSARDAGELFF; DNA: TGCAGTGCTAGAGATGCCGGGGAGCTGTTTTTT
V: TRBV10-3; D: -; J: TRBJ1-5; size: -; CDR3: CAVARGGGNQPQHF; DNA: TGTGCCGTCGCCAGGGGTGGGGGCAATCAGCCCCAGCATTTT
V: TRBV2; D: TRBD2; J: TRBJ2-1; size: few; CDR3: CASSGTRGFNEQFF; DNA: TGTGCCAGCAGTGGGACTAGAGGATTCAATGAGCAGTTCTTC
V: TRBV21-1; D: -; J: TRBJ2-1; size: -; CDR3: CASSPRTSGHSYNEQFF; DNA: TGTGCCAGCAGCCCTAGGACTAGCGGACACTCCTACAATGAGCAGTTCTTC
V: TRBV27; D: -; J: TRBJ2-2; size: -; CDR3: CASTDRAHTGELFF; DNA: TGTGCCAGCACCGATCGAGCCCACACCGGGGAGCTGTTTTTT